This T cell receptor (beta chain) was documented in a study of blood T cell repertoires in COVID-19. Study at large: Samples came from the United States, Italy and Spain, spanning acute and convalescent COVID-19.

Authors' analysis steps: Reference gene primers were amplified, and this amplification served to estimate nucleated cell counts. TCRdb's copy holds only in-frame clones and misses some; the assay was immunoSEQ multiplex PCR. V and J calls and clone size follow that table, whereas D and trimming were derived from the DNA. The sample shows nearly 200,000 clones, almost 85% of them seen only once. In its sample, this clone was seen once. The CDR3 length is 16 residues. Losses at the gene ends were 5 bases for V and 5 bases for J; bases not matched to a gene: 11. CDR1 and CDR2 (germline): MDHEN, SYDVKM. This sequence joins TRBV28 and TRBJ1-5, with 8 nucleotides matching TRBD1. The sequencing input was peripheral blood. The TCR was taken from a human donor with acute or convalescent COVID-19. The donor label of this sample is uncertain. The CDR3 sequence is CASSPRTGSRDQPQHF. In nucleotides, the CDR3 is TGTGCCAGCAGTCCTAGGACAGGGAGCAGGGATCAGCCCCAGCATTTT.